The 19 T cell receptor beta chains in this list originate from one sample, sequenced in a study of shared clonotypes between healthy human individuals. Assay: immunoSEQ multiplex PCR; the TCRdb copy retains only in-frame clones and omits some. The profile shows about 1 million clones, around 78% of them singletons. The sequenced material came from memory CD4+ T cells from PBMCs. Subset here: CD45RA-negative fraction. These receptors originate from a man between 18 and 29 years old in good health. Some clones in this sample may be carry-over from other donors' samples.

This clone was seen once. The chain is built from TRBV9 and TRBJ2-3; 7 bases are a match to TRBD1. Unmatched junction bases numbered 5, after V lost 6 bases and J lost 1 base. The CDR3 is 14 amino acids. Germline V gene sequence: CDR1 SGDLS, CDR2 YYNGEE. The CDR3 loop reads CASTRTGRTDTQYF. The CDR3, as DNA: TGTGCCAGCACCCGGACAGGCCGCACAGATACGCAGTATTTT.

The gene calls are TRBV6-6 and TRBJ2-2, with 8 bases fitting TRBD1. The CDR3 is 15 amino acids. Per germline, CDR1 MNHNY and CDR2 SVGAGI (reference sequence). Trimming at V came to 2 bases and at J to 7 bases, leaving 6 bases not matched to a gene. This CDR3 is CASSYHQTGGGELFF. The DNA for the CDR3 is TGTGCCAGCAGTTACCACCAAACAGGGGGCGGGGAGCTGTTTTTT.

This chain uses TRBV10-3 with TRBJ1-5, with TRBD1 as a possible D gene (5 bases). V was trimmed by 6 bases and J by 1 base, leaving 28 bases between them. Germline V gene data show CDR1 as ENHRY and CDR2 as SYGVKD. The CDR3 has 20 residues. CDR3 residues: CAISDLPPGYGGTSNQPQHF. The CDR3 DNA reads TGTGCCATCAGCGACTTACCTCCAGGGTACGGGGGAACCAGCAATCAGCCCCAGCATTTT.

In DNA, the CDR3 is TGTGCCAGCAGTGTTACGGGGACAGGAGCCCTCTATGGCTACACCTTC. Protein sequence: CASSVTGTGALYGYTF. This chain connects TRBV6-1 to TRBJ1-2, with 8 bases identical to TRBD1. The CDR3 is 16 residues long. Germline V CDR1 and CDR2: MNHNS, SASEGT. V lost 4 bases and J lost 4; bases outside the gene matches: 11.

This chain connects TRBV28 to TRBJ2-7, with D tentatively TRBD1 (5 bases). V was pared by 4 bases and J by 0 bases, with 13 bases between. The CDR3 contains 15 residues. Germline V gene data show CDR1 as MDHEN and CDR2 as SYDVKM. The CDR3 DNA reads TGTGCCAGCAGTTCCAGGGAAGGAGTCTCCTACGAGCAGTACTTC. Protein: CASSSREGVSYEQYF.

The chain employs TRBV6-6 and TRBJ1-2, with 8 bases fitting TRBD1. The germline V gene encodes CDR1 MNHNY and CDR2 SVGAGI (reference sequence). Losses at the gene ends were 5 bases for V and 4 bases for J; bases not matched to a gene: 9. This CDR3 spans 15 amino acids. The CDR3 reads CASSGSGTGIYGYTF. The CDR3 nucleotides are TGTGCCAGCAGTGGATCCGGGACAGGTATCTATGGCTACACCTTC.

This clone was recorded only once. The chain employs TRBV10-3 and TRBJ1-1, with D unclear. CDR1 and CDR2 from the germline V gene are ENHRY and SYGVKD. Trimming took 4 bases from V and 1 from J, leaving 7 bases between them. The CDR3 extends over 13 amino acids. CDR3: CAISGSGNTEAFF. The CDR3, as DNA: TGTGCCATCAGTGGGAGCGGGAACACTGAAGCTTTCTTT.

The sample holds many counts of this clone. This rearrangement joins TRBV18 to TRBJ2-1; no firm D call. The CDR3 is 16 residues long. Germline values: CDR1 KGHSH, CDR2 LQKENI. Trimming removed 3 bases at V and 0 bases at J, with 12 bases between. CDR3 sequence (DNA): TGTGCCAGCTCACCTCCCCGGGTGGACTCCTACAATGAGCAGTTCTTC. This translates into CASSPPRVDSYNEQFF.

This clone appeared a few times. The V gene is TRBV30, the J gene TRBJ1-1, with a weak D call TRBD1 (6 bases). Trimming removed 0 bases from V and 4 bases from J, with 21 bases in between. CDR3 length equals 17 residues. CDR1 GTSNPN and CDR2 SVGIG come from the germline V gene (reference sequence). CDR3 sequence (DNA): TGTGCCTGGAGTGTACAAGGGGGAGAGGCTGGGGGCACTGAAGCTTTCTTT. This encodes CAWSVQGGEAGGTEAFF.

The rearrangement uses TRBV27 and TRBJ2-1; D may match TRBD1 or TRBD2 (7 bases each). V lost 5 bases and J lost 7, with 27 bases in between. This CDR3 is built from 18 residues. Germline CDR1 and CDR2: MNHEY and SMNVEV (reference sequence). The CDR3 reads CASSPQGVAGVVKNEQFF. CDR3 coding DNA: TGTGCCAGCAGTCCCCAGGGGGTTGCGGGAGTGGTCAAAAATGAGCAGTTCTTC.

J is TRBJ2-5 and V is TRBV6-5, with D perhaps TRBD1 (6 bases). The length of the CDR3 is 13 residues. V was clipped by 6 bases and J by 5 bases, with 13 bases between them. Looked up from germline, CDR1 is MNHEY and CDR2 is SVGAGI. The CDR3 sequence: CASSLGQKETQYF. CDR3 nucleotides: TGTGCCAGCAGCCTCGGACAGAAGGAGACCCAGTACTTC.

A remark on this clone: A much larger clone differs from this one at a single base, so this may be a read error. The chain joins TRBV4-1 to TRBJ2-7, with 9 bases that match TRBD2. CDR3 size: 15 residues. Trimming removed 3 bases from V and 0 bases from J; junction bases left unmatched: 3. Germline V gene lookup returns CDR1 MGHRA and CDR2 YSYEKL. The CDR3 spells CASSHNSGSSYEQYF. The CDR3 DNA reads as TGCGCCAGCAGCCACAATAGCGGGAGCTCCTACGAGCAGTACTTC.

This chain connects TRBV7-8 to TRBJ2-3, with D possibly TRBD2 on 6 matching bases. The V gene's germline CDR1 is SGHVS and CDR2 FQNEAQ. V lost 5 bases and J 0 bases, leaving 27 bases between the germline ends. The CDR3 length is 20 residues. CDR3 coding DNA: TGTGCCAGCAGCCCCCACTTTCTCCGGGGGACCTACCAAAGCACAGATACGCAGTATTTT. This translates into CASSPHFLRGTYQSTDTQYF.

The chain is built from TRBV28 and TRBJ2-5; 12 bases are a match to TRBD1. This CDR3 has 16 residues. Per the germline V gene, CDR1 is MDHEN and CDR2 is SYDVKM. V lost 6 bases to trimming and J lost 4 bases; unmatched junction nucleotides: 9. CDR3 protein: CASSTLGTGGGETQYF. The CDR3, as DNA: TGTGCCAGCAGCACCCTTGGGACAGGGGGCGGAGAGACCCAGTACTTC.

V usage is TRBV10-1 and J usage is TRBJ1-2; weak D call: TRBD1 (6 bases). There are 16 residues in the CDR3. Trimming cost V 0 bases and J 5 bases, with 16 bases left between them. CDR1 WNHNN and CDR2 SYGVQD come from the germline V gene (reference sequence). The CDR3 nucleotides are TGCGCCAGCAGTGAGTCGGAGGCAGTTAGGGGGTATGGCTACACCTTC. It specifies CASSESEAVRGYGYTF.

This clone was detected only once. J is TRBJ1-4 and V is TRBV18; D call uncertain. V was trimmed by 0 bases and J by 4 bases, leaving 9 bases between them. The CDR3 contains 15 residues. Per the germline V gene, CDR1 is KGHSH and CDR2 is LQKENI. DNA for the CDR3: TGTGCCAGCTCACCACCGGGGAGCCTTAATGAAAAACTGTTTTTT. It is translated as CASSPPGSLNEKLFF.

The chain uses TRBV21-1 and TRBJ1-1; no check of the table's D call, TRBD1, against the DNA was made. TRBV21-1 is termed a pseudogene. The CDR3 totals 15 residues. The CDR3 loop reads CASRSRRIMNTEAFF. CDR3 nucleotide sequence: TGTGCCAGCAGATCCCGCAGAATCATGAACACTGAAGCTTTCTTT.

This rearrangement joins TRBV6-5 to TRBJ1-5; perhaps TRBD1 as D (6 bases). Germline assignment: CDR1 MNHEY and CDR2 SVGAGI. This CDR3 is 15 amino acids long. The V gene lost 6 bases and the J gene lost 2 bases, with 14 bases spanning the gap. The CDR3 region is CASSPRQAGNQPQHF. As DNA, the CDR3 is TGTGCCAGCAGCCCTCGACAGGCGGGCAATCAGCCCCAGCATTTT.

The V and J genes are TRBV4-1 and TRBJ2-7, with D unclear. The CDR3 is 14 residues long. Trimming left V 1 base short and J 1 base short, with 8 bases between. CDR1 MGHRA and CDR2 YSYEKL come from the germline V gene. The CDR3 region has the DNA TGCGCCAGCAGCCAAGGTCGGTTGTCCTACGAGCAGTACTTC. It yields the protein CASSQGRLSYEQYF.